What follows are 23 T cell receptor beta chains derived from one specimen sequenced in a study of blood T cells in healthy people across ages. Through a sample-barcoded 5' primer and a J-beta primer mix, a second PCR was run for 7 to 11 cycles. TCRdb recomputed calls from the 5' RACE reads with MiXCR, one row per CDR3 protein. The data show around 800,000 distinct CDR3 sequences, under 45% seen once. The material sequenced was blood. The source of these receptors is a man in his fifties or sixties in good health.

Only a few counts were recorded for this clonotype. The V and J genes are TRBV24-1 and TRBJ1-5, with D uncertain. This CDR3 has 14 amino acids. Germline V lookup: CDR1 KGHDR, CDR2 SFDVKD. Trimming stripped 2 bases from V and 0 bases from J, with 4 bases between. The CDR3 protein is CATSDYGSNQPQHF. The CDR3 bases are TGTGCCACCAGTGATTACGGTAGCAATCAGCCCCAGCATTTT.

This clonotype has a count of ten or more. The rearrangement links TRBV12-5 to TRBJ2-7; 7 positions match TRBD1. The CDR3 has 14 amino acids. CDR1 and CDR2 (germline): LGHNT, FRNRAP. V shed 6 bases, J shed 3 bases, and the junction held 8 bases outside the gene matches. This CDR3 reads CASGMGDSRYEQYF. Here the CDR3 DNA reads TGTGCTAGTGGAATGGGGGACAGTCGCTACGAGCAGTACTTC.

V is TRBV5-1 and J is TRBJ2-7; 7 bases agree with TRBD1. Germline V CDR1 and CDR2: SGHRS, YFSETQ. The trim removed 4 bases at V and 2 bases at J, leaving 9 bases unmatched. The CDR3 consists of 15 residues. The CDR3, as DNA: TGCGCCAGCAGCCTCACCGGGACAGAAGCCTACGAGCAGTACTTC. Amino acid sequence: CASSLTGTEAYEQYF.

The table lists this clonotype with a few counts. The chain carries TRBV7-9 and TRBJ2-3; D gene uncertain. The V end lost 1 base, the J end lost 7 bases, and 15 bases lay between the germline ends. This CDR3 comprises 15 residues. Germline V CDR1 and CDR2: SEHNR, FQNEAQ (reference sequence). This CDR3 is CASSLETFRRYTQYF. Here the CDR3 DNA reads TGTGCCAGCAGCTTAGAAACCTTCCGTAGGTATACGCAGTATTTT.

This chain connects TRBV15 to TRBJ2-4, with D unclear. The DNA end is more similar to TRBJ2-5, so the J call may be wrong. The germline gives CDR1 LNHNV, CDR2 YYDKDF (reference sequence). The CDR3 totals 11 residues. The CDR3 loop reads CATSRERTQYF. The CDR3 region has the DNA TGTGCCACCAGCAGAGAGCGGACCCAGTACTTC.

The V and J genes are TRBV4-1 and TRBJ2-7, with a tentative D call TRBD2 (6 bases). V lost 1 base, J lost 2 bases, and 12 bases lay in between. The CDR3 totals 15 residues. CDR1 is MGHRA, CDR2 YSYEKL, per germline. CDR3 region: CASSQVPGTPYEQYF. DNA for the CDR3: TGCGCCAGCAGCCAAGTTCCAGGGACTCCCTACGAGCAGTACTTC.

The chain links TRBV10-3 to TRBJ2-1; TRBD1 aligns across 9 bases. V lost 11 bases and J lost 5; bases outside the gene matches: 10. This CDR3 is 14 amino acids long. Per germline, CDR1 ENHRY and CDR2 SYGVKD. CDR3 DNA sequence: TGTGCCGCCGCCGGGACAGGGAACAACAATGAGCAGTTCTTC. This translates into CAAAGTGNNNEQFF.

The rearrangement links TRBV30 to TRBJ2-7, with D perhaps matching TRBD1 (6 bases). The CDR3 has 13 residues. The germline gives CDR1 GTSNPN, CDR2 SVGIG (reference sequence). V was cut by 6 bases and J by 3 bases, with 15 bases left in between. The CDR3 DNA reads as TGTGCCTGCAGTCCCAGGGGTGGCTACGAGCAGTACTTC. Its protein is CACSPRGGYEQYF.

Only a few counts were recorded for this clonotype. The chain couples TRBV12-3 or TRBV12-4 to TRBJ2-6; D unresolved. This CDR3 has 12 amino acids. V was clipped by 8 bases and J by 2 bases, with 4 bases between them. This CDR3 reads CASYTGANVLTF. The CDR3 DNA follows: TGTGCCAGCTACACTGGGGCCAACGTCCTGACTTTC.

J is TRBJ1-1 and V is TRBV11-2; no clear D gene. Trimming cost V 7 bases and J 4 bases, with 16 bases left between them. The CDR3 has 14 residues. Germline assignment: CDR1 SGHAT and CDR2 FQNNGV. The CDR3: CASTSREALTEAFF. The CDR3 DNA follows: TGTGCCAGCACCTCTCGAGAGGCTCTCACTGAAGCTTTCTTT.

This chain uses TRBV24-1 with TRBJ2-6; no firm D call. The germline CDR1 and CDR2 sequences are KGHDR and SFDVKD. CDR3 length: 15 amino acids. Trimming cost V 4 bases and J 4 bases, with 10 bases left between them. The CDR3, as DNA: TGTGCCACCAGTGACCTGGGAACCGGGGCCAACGTCCTGACTTTC. Amino acid sequence: CATSDLGTGANVLTF.

This clonotype showed up just a few times. The V gene is TRBV5-5, the J gene TRBJ2-1; TRBD1 matches 10 bases. This CDR3 is built from 16 residues. Trimming at V came to 0 bases and at J to 6 bases, leaving 6 bases not matched to a gene. The germline CDR1 and CDR2 sequences are SGHKS and YYEKEE (reference sequence). The chain's CDR3 is CASSLVWTGGFNEQFF. The CDR3 DNA reads TGTGCCAGCAGCTTGGTTTGGACAGGGGGTTTCAATGAGCAGTTCTTC.

This clonotype was detected only a few times. The chain combines TRBV6-1 with TRBJ2-4; D gene unclear. V was trimmed by 0 bases and J by 4 bases, leaving 19 bases between them. The CDR3 has 18 residues. In germline, CDR1 is MNHNS, CDR2 SASEGT. The CDR3 reads CASSEALALSASKNIQYF. DNA for the CDR3: TGTGCCAGCAGTGAAGCGCTGGCCTTGAGCGCGTCGAAAAACATTCAGTACTTC.

This sequence joins TRBV13 and TRBJ1-4; D might be TRBD1 (6 bases). The CDR3 is made up of 14 amino acids. The germline V gene has CDR1 PRHDT and CDR2 FYEKMQ (reference sequence). V was pared by 3 bases and J by 4 bases, with 9 bases between. DNA for the CDR3: TGTGCCAGCAGCTTGGGACACGGTAATGAAAAACTGTTTTTT. Protein product: CASSLGHGNEKLFF.

The J gene is TRBJ2-1, the V gene TRBV10-3; 7 positions match TRBD1. This CDR3 region has 13 residues. The germline V gene encodes CDR1 ENHRY and CDR2 SYGVKD. Unmatched junction bases numbered 13, after V lost 7 bases and J lost 13 bases. CDR3 in amino acids: CAINVGGQETQFF. The CDR3 nucleotides are TGTGCCATCAATGTAGGGGGCCAAGAGACCCAGTTCTTC.

This sequence joins TRBV3-1 and TRBJ2-7; D remains ambiguous. Trimming removed 1 base at V and 2 bases at J, with 12 bases between. Germline V gene data show CDR1 as LGHDT and CDR2 as YNNKEL (reference sequence). The CDR3 runs 15 residues. CDR3 protein: CASSQGAQSTYEQYF. The CDR3 DNA is TGTGCCAGCAGCCAAGGCGCCCAATCCACCTACGAGCAGTACTTC.

This chain links TRBV20-1 with TRBJ2-5, with unresolved D. The CDR3 consists of 12 residues. Deletions cut 3 bases from V and 1 base from J, with 6 bases between. Germline values: CDR1 DFQATT, CDR2 SNEGSKA (reference sequence). The CDR3 is CSASSIQETQYF. CDR3 DNA sequence: TGCAGTGCTAGTTCCATCCAAGAGACCCAGTACTTC.

V gene TRBV12-3 or TRBV12-4 combines with J gene TRBJ1-1; TRBD1 matches at 11 bases. The CDR3 has 15 amino acids. V was pared by 4 bases and J by 7 bases, with 8 bases of the junction left unmatched. The CDR3: CASSYGTGGLVEAFF. CDR3 DNA: TGTGCCAGCAGTTATGGGACAGGGGGATTGGTTGAAGCTTTCTTT.

The rearrangement uses TRBV11-3 and TRBJ2-4; unclear D gene. With 6 bases removed from V and 6 bases from J, the gap between germline ends came to 12 bases. Germline-derived CDR1 and CDR2 are SGHNT and YENEEA. The CDR3 contains 13 residues. The CDR3 DNA reads TGTGCCAGCAGTTCTACCGACGGAAACATTCAGTACTTC. Translation: CASSSTDGNIQYF.

The genes are TRBV14 and TRBJ2-3; perhaps TRBD1 as D (6 bases). Germline V CDR1 and CDR2: SGHDN, FVKESK. Trimming removed 2 bases at V and 0 bases at J, with 12 bases between. This CDR3 contains 16 residues. CDR3 in DNA: TGTGCCAGCAGCCAACACCAGGGGCAAAGCACAGATACGCAGTATTTT. Its protein product is CASSQHQGQSTDTQYF.

A few counts support this clonotype. The CDR3 DNA is TGTGCCAGCAGTTCGAACCGGGACAGGGCGGGTATATGGGGCTACGAGCAGTACTTC. Protein sequence: CASSSNRDRAGIWGYEQYF. This sequence joins TRBV28 and TRBJ2-7, with TRBD1 identical over 9 bases. There are 19 residues in the CDR3. The V gene's germline CDR1 is MDHEN and CDR2 SYDVKM. V lost 4 bases, J lost 3 bases, and 19 bases stayed unmatched.

This clonotype appeared many times. The chain joins TRBV11-2 to TRBJ2-7; D remains unclear. Trimming removed 4 bases at V and 4 bases at J, with 8 bases between. From germline, CDR1 is SGHAT and CDR2 FQNNGV. The CDR3 runs 12 residues. CDR3 nucleotides: TGTGCCAGCAGCTATAACCCGTACGAGCAGTACTTC. It codes for CASSYNPYEQYF.

This clonotype was counted only a few times. The chain employs TRBV7-2 and TRBJ2-7; 11 nucleotides agree with TRBD2. The CDR3 runs 17 residues. Germline V gene data show CDR1 as SGHTA and CDR2 as FQGNSA. V trimming: 1 base; J trimming: 7 bases; junction bases outside the gene matches: 12. The CDR3 DNA reads TGTGCCAGCAGCTTAGGTTCTCTAGCGGGGGGCCTCTGGGAGCAGTACTTC. This translates into CASSLGSLAGGLWEQYF.